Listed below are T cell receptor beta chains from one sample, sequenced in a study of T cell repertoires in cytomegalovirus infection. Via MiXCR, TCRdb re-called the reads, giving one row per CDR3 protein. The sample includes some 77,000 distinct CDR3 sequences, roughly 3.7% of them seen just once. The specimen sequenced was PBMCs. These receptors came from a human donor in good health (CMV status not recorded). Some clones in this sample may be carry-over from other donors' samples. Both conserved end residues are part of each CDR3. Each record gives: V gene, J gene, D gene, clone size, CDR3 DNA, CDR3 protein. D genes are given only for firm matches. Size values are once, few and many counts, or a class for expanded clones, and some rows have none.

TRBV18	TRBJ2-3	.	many	TGTGCCAGCTCACCGTCGTCGGCAGATACGCAGTATTTT	CASSPSSADTQYF
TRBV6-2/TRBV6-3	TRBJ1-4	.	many	TGTGCCAGCAGGGACCCGGATGAAAAACTGTTTTTT	CASRDPDEKLFF
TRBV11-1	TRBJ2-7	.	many	TGTGCCAGCAGCCGACGGGACTCCTACGAGCAGTACTTC	CASSRRDSYEQYF
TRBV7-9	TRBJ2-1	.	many	TGTGCCAGCAGCTTAGTCCGGCAGTTCCCCAATGAGCAGTTCTTC	CASSLVRQFPNEQFF
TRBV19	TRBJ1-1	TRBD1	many	TGTGCCAGTAGGGGACAGGGGTACACTGAAGCTTTCTTT	CASRGQGYTEAFF
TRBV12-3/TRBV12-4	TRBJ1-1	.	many	TGTGCCAGCAGTTTAGCCAACAGGGCCGGGGAAGCTTTCTTT	CASSLANRAGEAFF
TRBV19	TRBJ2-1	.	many	TGTGCCAGTAGTACACGGCGGGCCTCCTACAATGAGCAGTTCTTC	CASSTRRASYNEQFF
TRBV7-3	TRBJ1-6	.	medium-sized	TGTGCCAGCAGCTTAGACGGCGAGGGAGCCAATTCACCCCTCCACTTT	CASSLDGEGANSPLHF
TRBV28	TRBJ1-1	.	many	TGTGCCAGCAGTTGGAAAACACCTGAAGCTTTCTTT	CASSWKTPEAFF
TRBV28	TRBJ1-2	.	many	TGTGCCAGCAGTCCGTGGGGAGACGGCTACACCTTC	CASSPWGDGYTF
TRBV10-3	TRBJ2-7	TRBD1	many	TGTGCCACCGGGACAGGGGCCGGGAACGAGCAGTACTTC	CATGTGAGNEQYF
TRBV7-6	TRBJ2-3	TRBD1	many	TGTGCCAGCAGCTTCGACAGGGCCACAGATACGCAGTATTTT	CASSFDRATDTQYF
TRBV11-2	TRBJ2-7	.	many	TGTGCCAGCAGCTTAGATATAGTTGCCAGGAGACAGTACTTC	CASSLDIVARRQYF
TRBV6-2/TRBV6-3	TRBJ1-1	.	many	TGTGCCAGCAGTCAGGATTCCGGCACTGAAGCTTTCTTT	CASSQDSGTEAFF
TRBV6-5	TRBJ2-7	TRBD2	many	TGTGCCAGCAGTTACTCGGGCCTAGCGGTCTACGAGCAGTACTTC	CASSYSGLAVYEQYF
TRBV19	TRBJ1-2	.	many	TGTGCCAGTGGGTTGGACTACGACTATGGCTACACCTTC	CASGLDYDYGYTF
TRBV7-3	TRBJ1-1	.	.	TGTGCCAGCAGACCCGACCCGAACCCTGAAGCTTCCTTT	CASRPDPNPEASF
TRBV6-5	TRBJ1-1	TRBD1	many	TGTGCCAGCAGTTACCCCGGACAGGGGGCGACTGAAGCTTTCTTT	CASSYPGQGATEAFF
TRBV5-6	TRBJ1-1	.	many	TGTGCCAGCAGATTTAGAGGAAACACTGAAGCTTTCTTT	CASRFRGNTEAFF
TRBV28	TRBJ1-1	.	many	TGTGCCAGCAGTTTATCTGGGATCCGGAACACTGAAGCTTTCTTT	CASSLSGIRNTEAFF
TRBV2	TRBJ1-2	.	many	TGTGCCGCCGAGGGGGGCGAATACTATGGCTACACCTTC	CAAEGGEYYGYTF
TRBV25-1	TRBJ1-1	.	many	TGTGCCAGCAGCAAAGGCCTGGACACTGAAGCTTTCTTT	CASSKGLDTEAFF
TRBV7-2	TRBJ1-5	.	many	TGTGCCAGCAGCTTATCCCCAGGACGTAGCAATCAGCCCCAGCATTTT	CASSLSPGRSNQPQHF
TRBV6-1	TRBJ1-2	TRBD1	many	TGTGCCAGCAGCGGCCACCGGACAGGGGGCGACTATGGCTACACCTTC	CASSGHRTGGDYGYTF
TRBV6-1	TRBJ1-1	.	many	TGTGCCAGCAGTTCTTGGACAGCTAACACTGAAGCTTTCTTT	CASSSWTANTEAFF
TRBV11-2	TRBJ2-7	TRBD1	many	TGTGCCAGCAGCCGGGGACAGGGGTCCGACGAGCAGTACTTC	CASSRGQGSDEQYF
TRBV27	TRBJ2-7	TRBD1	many	TGTGCCAGCGGAAAGGGGACAGTAGATATCCAATACGAGCAGTACTTC	CASGKGTVDIQYEQYF
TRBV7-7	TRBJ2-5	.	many	TGTGCCAGCAGCCCTGGACTACGTCAAGAGACCCAGTACTTC	CASSPGLRQETQYF
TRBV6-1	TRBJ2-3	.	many	TGTGCCAGCAGTTCGAGGCAGGGAACAGATACGCAGTATTTT	CASSSRQGTDTQYF
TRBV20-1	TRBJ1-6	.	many	TGCAGTGCTTTCTCCTTCGACAGCTCACCCCTCCACTTT	CSAFSFDSSPLHF
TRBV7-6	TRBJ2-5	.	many	TGTGCCAGCAGCGCTCGCGTTAAAGAGACCCAGTACTTC	CASSARVKETQYF
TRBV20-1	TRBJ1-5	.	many	TGCAGTGCCAATTTTGGCAATCAGCCCCAGCATTTT	CSANFGNQPQHF
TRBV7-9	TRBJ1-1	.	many	TGTGCCAGCAGCTTAGGAGACGTGGGTTTGACTGAAGCTTTCTTT	CASSLGDVGLTEAFF
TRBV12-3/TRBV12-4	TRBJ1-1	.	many	TGTGCCACTAGGTCCCCTACAACGGGCACTGAAGCTTTCTTT	CATRSPTTGTEAFF
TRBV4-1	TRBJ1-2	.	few	TGCGCCAGCAGCCAGACCGGGACAAAAAACTATGGCTACACCTTC	CASSQTGTKNYGYTF
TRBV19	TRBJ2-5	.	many	TGTGCCAGTAGTATGGACGAGGAAGAGACCCAGTACTTC	CASSMDEEETQYF
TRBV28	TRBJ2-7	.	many	TGTGCCAGCACCTTGGGAGGGACAGCCTACGAGCAGTACTTC	CASTLGGTAYEQYF
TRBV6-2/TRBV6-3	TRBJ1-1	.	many	TGTGCCAGCAGTAACGGGGTCACTGAAGCTTTCTTT	CASSNGVTEAFF
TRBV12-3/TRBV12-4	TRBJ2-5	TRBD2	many	TGTGCCAGCAGTTTAGGTAGCGGGGGGAAAGAGACCCAGTACTTC	CASSLGSGGKETQYF
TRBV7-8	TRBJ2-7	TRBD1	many	TGTGCCAGCAGCTTCCCGGGACAGGGGGGAGTCGGCTCCTACGAGCAGTACTTC	CASSFPGQGGVGSYEQYF
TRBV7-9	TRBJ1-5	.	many	TGTGCCAGCAGCTTCGAGTATAGCAATCAGCCCCAGCATTTT	CASSFEYSNQPQHF
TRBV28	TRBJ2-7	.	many	TGTGCCAGCAGTTTAGGTCGGAGCTACGAGCAGTACTTC	CASSLGRSYEQYF
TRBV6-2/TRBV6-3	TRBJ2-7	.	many	TGTGCCAGCAGCCCCGTCCGAGGGGCAGTAGGCGAGCAGTACTTC	CASSPVRGAVGEQYF
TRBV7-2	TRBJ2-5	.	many	TGTGCCAGCAGCCTGGGAGGGGGCGGGGCCCAAGAGACCCAGTACTTC	CASSLGGGGAQETQYF
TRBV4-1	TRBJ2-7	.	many	TGCGCCAGCAGCCAACCTCTGGGGCCTTCGGAGAAGGGCGAGCAGTACTTC	CASSQPLGPSEKGEQYF
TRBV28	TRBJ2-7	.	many	TGTGCCAGCAGTCCCACAGGGACGGCGACCTACGAGCAGTACTTC	CASSPTGTATYEQYF
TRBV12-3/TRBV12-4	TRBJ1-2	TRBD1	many	TGTGCCAGCAGAACGACAGGGTCCTATGGCTACACCTTC	CASRTTGSYGYTF
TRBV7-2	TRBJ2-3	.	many	TGTGCCAGCAGCTTGGACACAGATACGCAGTATTTT	CASSLDTDTQYF
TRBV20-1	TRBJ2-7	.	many	TGCAGTGCTGTACAGGGCCACGAGCAGTACTTC	CSAVQGHEQYF
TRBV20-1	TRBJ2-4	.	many	TGCAGTGCTAGAGTCCTAGCTACGGACATTCAGTACTTC	CSARVLATDIQYF
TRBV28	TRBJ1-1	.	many	TGTGCCAGCAACCCGACCCGACCGGGGAACACTGAAGCTTTCTTT	CASNPTRPGNTEAFF
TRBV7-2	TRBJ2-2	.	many	TGTGCCAGCAGCGGACAGTCGAACACCGGGGAGCTGTTTTTT	CASSGQSNTGELFF
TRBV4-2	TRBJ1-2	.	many	TGTGCCAGCAGCCCGGGACGACGCGGCTACACCTTC	CASSPGRRGYTF